This T cell receptor (beta chain) came from a study of blood T cell repertoires in COVID-19. Study-level information: Samples of COVID-19 (acute and convalescent) were obtained from the United States, Italy and Spain. T cells, B-cell-depleted T cells, or PBMCs provided the cDNA or gDNA that served as material.

The CDR3 totals 13 residues. Germline CDR1 reads SGHTA; CDR2 reads FQGNSA. V was cut by 1 base and J by 5 bases, with 9 bases left in between. Per the authors' pipeline: Quantification of nucleated cells was approximated via reference gene primer amplification. The protocol was immunoSEQ multiplex PCR, while the TCRdb copy is restricted to in-frame clones and leaves out a portion. The V and J calls and clone size are taken from that table; D and trimming were inferred from the DNA. The sample lists a few hundred thousand clones, 65% to 85% seen once, with 15% to 18% in the top ten. This TCR derives from a person in their 70s with COVID-19, enrolled during active disease. The V and J genes are TRBV7-2 and TRBJ2-7; D uncertain. Sequenced sample: peripheral blood. This chain's CDR3 is CASSLVMGHEQYF. CDR3 nucleotides: TGTGCCAGCAGCTTAGTCATGGGCCACGAGCAGTACTTC. The full variable domain, its missing parts supplied by reference TRBV7-2 and TRBJ2-7, is GAGVSQSPSNKVTEKGKDVELRCDPISGHTALYWYRQSLGQGLEFLIYFQGNSAPDKSGLPSDRFSAERTGGSVSTLTIQRTQQEDSAVYLCASSLVMGHEQYFGPGTRLTVT.